These 17 T cell receptor beta chains originate from one sample sequenced in a study of cytomegalovirus exposure and HLA in healthy donors. PCR was performed using 60 Vbeta and 13 Jbeta primers. Repertoires were generated with immunoSEQ multiplex PCR, while TCRdb's copy carries only in-frame clones and drops some. The sample holds approximately 170,000 clones, 65% to 85% seen once. Sequenced: PBMCs. These receptors were obtained from a woman between 18 and 29 years old in good health and CMV-seronegative.

The chain is built from TRBV16 and TRBJ1-5; 7 positions match TRBD1. Germline CDR1 and CDR2: KGHSY and FQNENV. The length of the CDR3 is 15 residues. V trimming: 2 bases; J trimming: 3 bases; junction bases outside the gene matches: 4. Here the CDR3 DNA reads TGTGCCAGCAGCCAACCGGGACAGAACAATCAGCCCCAGCATTTT. Amino acids: CASSQPGQNNQPQHF.

This chain joins TRBV7-8 and TRBJ2-2; TRBD2 might be the D (6 bases). Germline values: CDR1 SGHVS, CDR2 FQNEAQ. V shed 5 bases and J shed 2 bases, with 12 bases lying between them. The CDR3 sequence is 15 residues long. The CDR3 DNA follows: TGTGCCAGCAGCCGCAGCGGGCCCAACACCGGGGAGCTGTTTTTT. Amino acid sequence: CASSRSGPNTGELFF.

CDR3 residues: CASTLGAASTDTQYF. The CDR3, as DNA: TGTGCCAGCACCCTAGGGGCGGCAAGCACAGATACGCAGTATTTT. The chain has TRBV28 and TRBJ2-3, with D perhaps matching TRBD1 (5 bases). Germline assignment: CDR1 MDHEN and CDR2 SYDVKM. V was pared by 7 bases and J by 0 bases, with 14 bases between. The CDR3 has 15 residues. Supplemented by reference TRBV28 and TRBJ2-3, the full variable domain reads DVKVTQSSRYLVKRTGEKVFLECVQDMDHENMFWYRQDPGLGLRLIYFSYDVKMKEKGDIPEGYSVSREKKERFSLILESASTNQTSMYLCASTLGAASTDTQYFGPGTRLTVL.

The chain recombines TRBV20-1 with TRBJ2-7; D is perhaps TRBD2 (5 bases). Trimming took 1 base from V and 7 from J, leaving 5 bases between them. This CDR3 spans 10 amino acids. CDR1 and CDR2 (germline): DFQATT, SNEGSKA (reference sequence). CDR3 nucleotides: TGCAGTGCTAGAGCGGGGGAGCAGTACTTC. It yields the protein CSARAGEQYF.

V is TRBV6-9 and J is TRBJ1-5; D call uncertain. Trimming took off 8 bases at V and 5 bases at J, with 4 bases between the two ends. CDR1 MNHGY and CDR2 SVAAGI come from the germline V gene. The length of the CDR3 is 10 residues. In nucleotides, the CDR3 is TGTGCCAGCCTAGATCAGCCCCAGCATTTT. Translated: CASLDQPQHF.

The chain links TRBV28 to TRBJ1-6; 8 bases align to TRBD1. Germline V gene lookup returns CDR1 MDHEN and CDR2 SYDVKM. The trim removed 4 bases at V and 6 bases at J, leaving 5 bases unmatched. The CDR3 covers 15 residues. The chain's CDR3 is CASSSRDRPNSPLHF. CDR3 nucleotide sequence: TGTGCCAGCAGTTCCCGGGACAGGCCTAATTCACCCCTCCACTTT.

This clone appeared once. This chain connects TRBV13 to TRBJ2-5; 7 nucleotides line up with TRBD1. Germline CDR1 is PRHDT and CDR2 is FYEKMQ (reference sequence). The junction had 5 bases not matched to a gene; V was cut back by 5 bases and J by 2 bases. The CDR3 has 14 residues. The CDR3 spells CASSQTGMQETQYF. In DNA, the CDR3 is TGTGCCAGCAGCCAGACAGGGATGCAAGAGACCCAGTACTTC.

J is TRBJ1-1 and V is TRBV27; a possible D gene is TRBD1 (5 bases). The germline gives CDR1 MNHEY, CDR2 SMNVEV (reference sequence). Trimming took 7 bases from V and 12 from J, leaving 21 bases between them. The CDR3 covers 13 residues. The CDR3 nucleotides are TGTGCCAGCACCCCTCGGGGGGTTCAGAGAACTTTCTTT. Translating gives CASTPRGVQRTFF.

The chain joins TRBV4-1 to TRBJ2-2; D might be TRBD1 (6 bases). V was cut by 3 bases and J by 2 bases, with 22 bases left in between. Germline CDR1 MGHRA, CDR2 YSYEKL. This CDR3 contains 19 residues. CDR3: CASSQKVGTIPRNTGELFF. CDR3 in DNA: TGCGCCAGCAGCCAGAAGGTCGGGACAATACCGCGCAACACCGGGGAGCTGTTTTTT.

This clone has only one observation. The chain links TRBV6-1 to TRBJ2-7; D is possibly TRBD1 (5 bases). The germline V gene has CDR1 MNHNS and CDR2 SASEGT. The CDR3 length is 11 residues. Trimming stripped 11 bases from V and 3 bases from J, with 11 bases between. The CDR3 DNA sequence: TGTGCCGGCCGACAGTTCTACGAGCAGTACTTC. Residues: CAGRQFYEQYF.

The chain recombines TRBV28 with TRBJ2-2; 12 nucleotides match TRBD1. Germline CDR1 and CDR2: MDHEN and SYDVKM. There are 19 residues in the CDR3. The ends lost 10 bases at V and 6 bases at J; junction bases unmatched: 21. DNA for the CDR3: TGTGCCATCCCGAGAACCACCGGGACAGGGGGCAGCCGGCCCGGGGAGCTGTTTTTT. This sequence encodes CAIPRTTGTGGSRPGELFF.

The chain joins TRBV6-5 to TRBJ1-2; 10 nucleotides align to TRBD1. Germline V gene lookup returns CDR1 MNHEY and CDR2 SVGAGI. After removal of 2 bases from V and 8 bases from J, the junction contained 8 bases not matched to a gene. The CDR3 is 15 amino acids. DNA for the CDR3: TGTGCCAGCAGTTACCGGGACAGGGGAAGTTGGGGCTACACCTTC. Encoded protein: CASSYRDRGSWGYTF.

Only a few counts were recorded for this clone. V is TRBV4-2 and J is TRBJ2-1; D perhaps matches TRBD1 (6 bases). The CDR3 has 15 residues. V gave up 4 bases and J gave up 3 bases, with 13 bases separating them. In germline, CDR1 is LGHNA, CDR2 YNFKEQ. This chain's CDR3 is CASSLGTIYYNEQFF. In DNA form, the CDR3 reads TGTGCCAGCAGCCTCGGGACAATTTACTACAATGAGCAGTTCTTC.

The chain employs TRBV5-4 and TRBJ1-6; D possibly corresponds to TRBD1 (6 bases). Germline V gives CDR1 SGHNT, CDR2 YYREEE (reference sequence). Between the trimmed V and J ends, which lost 5 bases and 8 bases, there was a span of 14 bases. The CDR3 length is 14 residues. CDR3 DNA sequence: TGTGCCAGCAGTATCAGGGGAGAATATTCACCCCTCCACTTT. It codes for CASSIRGEYSPLHF. Using reference TRBV5-4 and TRBJ1-6 for the parts outside the CDR3, the full variable domain is ETGVTQSPTHLIKTRGQQVTLRCSSQSGHNTVSWYQQALGQGPQFIFQYYREEENGRGNFPPRFSGLQFPNYSSELNVNALELDDSALYLCASSIRGEYSPLHFGNGTRLTVT.

Only one count was recorded for this clone. This chain links TRBV7-7 with TRBJ2-7; unclear D gene. Trimming stripped 1 base from V and 5 bases from J, with 15 bases between. This CDR3 contains 15 residues. Per germline, CDR1 SSHAT and CDR2 FNYEAQ (reference sequence). The CDR3 loop reads CASSLGWAPTHEQYF. The CDR3 coding sequence is TGTGCCAGCAGCTTAGGGTGGGCCCCTACCCACGAGCAGTACTTC. Together with reference TRBV7-7 and TRBJ2-7, the CDR3 gives the full variable domain: GAGVSQSPRYKVTKRGQDVTLRCDPISSHATLYWYQQALGQGPEFLTYFNYEAQPDKSGLPSDRFSAERPEGSISTLTIQRTEQRDSAMYRCASSLGWAPTHEQYFGPGTRLTVT.

The rearrangement links TRBV19 to TRBJ2-7, with D tentatively TRBD1 (6 bases). V dropped 5 bases and J dropped 2 bases, with 16 bases sitting between them. CDR1 is LNHDA and CDR2 is SQIVND in the germline V gene (reference sequence). This CDR3 region has 15 residues. The CDR3 DNA sequence: TGTGCCAGTAGTGGTGTCGCAGGGGAAACCTACGAGCAGTACTTC. Its translation is CASSGVAGETYEQYF.

As DNA, the CDR3 is TGTGCCAGCAGCTTAGTGAGCAATGAGCAGTTCTTC. As protein: CASSLVSNEQFF. The chain links TRBV7-9 to TRBJ2-1; D gene ambiguous. The length of the CDR3 is 12 residues. V was shortened by 1 base and J by 6 bases, with 4 bases between the two germline ends. The V gene's germline CDR1 is SEHNR and CDR2 FQNEAQ (reference sequence).